This T cell receptor beta chain was identified during a study of blood T cell repertoires in COVID-19. About the study: Specimens from acute and convalescent COVID-19 originated in the United States, Italy and Spain. The cDNA or gDNA used as material had been derived from T cells, B-cell-depleted T cells, or PBMCs.

It was during active infection that Seattle patients were enrolled and then longitudinally followed. Original methodology: Amplification of reference gene primers was used by the study to estimate nucleated cell counts. The table came from immunoSEQ multiplex PCR; TCRdb's copy has only in-frame clones and leaves some out. The DNA gave D and trimming, while V, J and clone size come from that table. The table lists more than 300,000 clones, 85% to 90% of them singletons. The CDR3 covers 15 residues. The germline CDR1 and CDR2 sequences are LGHDT and YNNKEL (reference sequence). Trimming removed 0 bases from V and 7 bases from J, with 14 bases in between.

This TCR came from a woman in her forties or fifties with COVID-19, enrolled during active disease. The sample consisted of peripheral blood. This chain connects TRBV3-1 (or the pseudogene TRBV3-2) to TRBJ2-3, with D possibly being TRBD2 (6 bases). The DNA of the CDR3 is TGTGCCAGCAGCCAAGACGCGGGGCGGTCATATACGCAGTATTTT. Amino acids: CASSQDAGRSYTQYF.